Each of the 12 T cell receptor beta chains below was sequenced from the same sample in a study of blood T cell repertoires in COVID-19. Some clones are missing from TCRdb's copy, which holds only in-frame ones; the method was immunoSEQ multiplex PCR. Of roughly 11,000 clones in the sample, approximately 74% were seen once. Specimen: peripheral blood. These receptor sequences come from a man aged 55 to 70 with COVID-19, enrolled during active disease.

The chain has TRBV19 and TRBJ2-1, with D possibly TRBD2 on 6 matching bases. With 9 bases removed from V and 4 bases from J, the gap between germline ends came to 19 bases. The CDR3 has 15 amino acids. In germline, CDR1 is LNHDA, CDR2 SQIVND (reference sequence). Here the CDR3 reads CASEPGGSLYNEQFF. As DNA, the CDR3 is TGTGCCAGCGAACCTGGGGGGAGCCTATACAATGAGCAGTTCTTC.

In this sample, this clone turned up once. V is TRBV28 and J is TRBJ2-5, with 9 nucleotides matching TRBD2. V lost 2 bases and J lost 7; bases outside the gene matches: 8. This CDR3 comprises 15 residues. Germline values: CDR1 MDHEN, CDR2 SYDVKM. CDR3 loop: CASSLPASGVGTQYF. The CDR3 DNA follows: TGTGCCAGCAGTTTACCCGCTAGCGGGGTGGGGACCCAGTACTTC.

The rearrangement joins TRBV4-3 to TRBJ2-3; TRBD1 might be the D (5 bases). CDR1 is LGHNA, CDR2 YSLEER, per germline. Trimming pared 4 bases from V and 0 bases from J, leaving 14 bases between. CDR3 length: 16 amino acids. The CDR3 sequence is CASSLGRGRSTDTQYF. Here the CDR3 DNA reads TGCGCCAGCAGCCTAGGTAGGGGAAGGAGCACAGATACGCAGTATTTT.

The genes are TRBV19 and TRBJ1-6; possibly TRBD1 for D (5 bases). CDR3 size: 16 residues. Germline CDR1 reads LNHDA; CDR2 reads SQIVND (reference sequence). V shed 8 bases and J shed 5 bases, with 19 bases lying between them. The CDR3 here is CASGSRDPYDNSPLHF. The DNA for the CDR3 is TGTGCCAGTGGATCCAGGGATCCCTACGATAATTCACCCCTCCACTTT.

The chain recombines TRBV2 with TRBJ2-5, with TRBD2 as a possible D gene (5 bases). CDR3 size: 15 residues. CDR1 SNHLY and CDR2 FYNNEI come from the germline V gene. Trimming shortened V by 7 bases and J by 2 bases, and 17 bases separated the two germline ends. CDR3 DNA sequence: TGTGCCAGCAATCCGAACGTAGGCGGGCAAGAGACCCAGTACTTC. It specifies CASNPNVGGQETQYF.

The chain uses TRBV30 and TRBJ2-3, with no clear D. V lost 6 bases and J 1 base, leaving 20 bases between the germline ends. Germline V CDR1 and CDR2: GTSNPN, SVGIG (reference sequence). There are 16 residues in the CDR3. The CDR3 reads CACPPMPPTGTDTQYF. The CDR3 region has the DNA TGTGCCTGTCCCCCCATGCCGCCCACTGGCACAGATACGCAGTATTTT.

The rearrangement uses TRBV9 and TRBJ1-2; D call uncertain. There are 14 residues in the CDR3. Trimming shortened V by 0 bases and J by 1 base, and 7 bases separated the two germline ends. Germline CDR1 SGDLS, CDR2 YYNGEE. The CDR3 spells CASSVGGYNYGYTF. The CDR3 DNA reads TGTGCCAGCAGCGTAGGAGGGTATAACTATGGCTACACCTTC.

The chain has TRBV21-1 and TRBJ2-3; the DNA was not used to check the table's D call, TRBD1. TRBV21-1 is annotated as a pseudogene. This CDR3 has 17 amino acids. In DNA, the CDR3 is TGTGCCACGATTCAGGGGGCGGGTCCCCGCGACACAGATACGCAGTATTTT. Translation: CATIQGAGPRDTDTQYF.

Here the CDR3 reads CASSYRDRVHEQYF. The CDR3 region has the DNA TGTGCCAGTAGTTACCGGGACAGGGTCCACGAGCAGTACTTC. V gene TRBV19 combines with J gene TRBJ2-7; 9 bases agree with TRBD1. Germline loops: CDR1 LNHDA, CDR2 SQIVND (reference sequence). The CDR3 consists of 14 residues. J gave up 5 bases and V 5 bases, and 7 bases lay outside the gene matches.

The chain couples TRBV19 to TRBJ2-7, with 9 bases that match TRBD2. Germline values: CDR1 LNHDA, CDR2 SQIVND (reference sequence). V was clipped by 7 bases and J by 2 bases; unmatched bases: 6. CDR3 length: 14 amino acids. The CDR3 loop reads CASTISGGAYEQYF. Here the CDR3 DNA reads TGTGCCAGTACCATTAGCGGGGGAGCCTACGAGCAGTACTTC.

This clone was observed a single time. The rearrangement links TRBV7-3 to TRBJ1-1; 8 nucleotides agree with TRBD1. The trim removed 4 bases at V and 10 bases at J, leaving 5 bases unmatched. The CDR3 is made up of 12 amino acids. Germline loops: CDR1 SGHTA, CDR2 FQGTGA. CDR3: CASSSGQGRAFF. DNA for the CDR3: TGTGCCAGCAGCTCCGGACAGGGTAGAGCTTTCTTT.

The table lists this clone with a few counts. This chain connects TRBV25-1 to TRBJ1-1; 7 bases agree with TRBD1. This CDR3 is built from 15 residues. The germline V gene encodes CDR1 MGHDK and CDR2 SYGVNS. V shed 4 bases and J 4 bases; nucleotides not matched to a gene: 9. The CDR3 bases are TGTGCCAGCAGTGGCCCCACAGGGGCTAGCACTGAAGCTTTCTTT. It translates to CASSGPTGASTEAFF.